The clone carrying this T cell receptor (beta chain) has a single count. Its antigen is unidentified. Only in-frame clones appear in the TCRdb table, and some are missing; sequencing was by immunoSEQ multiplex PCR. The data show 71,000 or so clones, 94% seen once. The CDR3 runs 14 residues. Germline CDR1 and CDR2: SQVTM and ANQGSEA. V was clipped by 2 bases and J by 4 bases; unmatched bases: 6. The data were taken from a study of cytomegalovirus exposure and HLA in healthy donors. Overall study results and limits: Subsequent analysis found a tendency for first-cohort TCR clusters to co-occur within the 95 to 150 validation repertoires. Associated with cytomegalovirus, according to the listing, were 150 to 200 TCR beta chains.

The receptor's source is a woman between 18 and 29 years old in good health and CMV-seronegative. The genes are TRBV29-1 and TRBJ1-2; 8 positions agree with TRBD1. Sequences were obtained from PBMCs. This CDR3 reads CSVERTGRGYGYTF. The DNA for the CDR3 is TGCAGCGTTGAACGGACAGGGCGAGGCTATGGCTACACCTTC.